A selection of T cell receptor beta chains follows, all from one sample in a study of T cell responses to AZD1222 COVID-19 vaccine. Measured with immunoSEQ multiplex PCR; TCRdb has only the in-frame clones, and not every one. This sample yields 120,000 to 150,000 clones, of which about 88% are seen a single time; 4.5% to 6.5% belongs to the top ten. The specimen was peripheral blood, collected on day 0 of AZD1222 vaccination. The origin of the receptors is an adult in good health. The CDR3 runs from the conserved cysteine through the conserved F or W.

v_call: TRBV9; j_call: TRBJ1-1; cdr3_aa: CASSNDRQNTEAFF
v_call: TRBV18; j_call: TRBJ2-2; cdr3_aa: CASSPPGQVNTGELFF
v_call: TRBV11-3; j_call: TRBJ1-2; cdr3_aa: CASSVRTGNYGYTF
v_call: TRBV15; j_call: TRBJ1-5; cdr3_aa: CATSSHAGTGYSNQPQHF
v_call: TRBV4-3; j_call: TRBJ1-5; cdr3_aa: CASSQDFGQGKGNQPQHF
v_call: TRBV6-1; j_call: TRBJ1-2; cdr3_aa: CASSETPYGYTF
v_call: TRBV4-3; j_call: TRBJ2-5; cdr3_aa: CASSQEAAQETQYF
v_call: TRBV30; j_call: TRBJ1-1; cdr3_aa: CAWGRGARGNTEAFF
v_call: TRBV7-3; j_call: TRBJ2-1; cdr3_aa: CASSPYGEQFF
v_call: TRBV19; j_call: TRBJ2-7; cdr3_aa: CASSIEGYEQYF
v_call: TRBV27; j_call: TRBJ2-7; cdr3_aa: CASSLQGGYEQYF
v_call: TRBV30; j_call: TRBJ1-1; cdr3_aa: CAWSTPGQGWATEAFF
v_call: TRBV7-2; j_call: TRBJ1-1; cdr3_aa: CASSLAGQAGTEAFF
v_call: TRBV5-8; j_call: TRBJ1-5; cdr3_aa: CASSLGTGHSNQPQHF
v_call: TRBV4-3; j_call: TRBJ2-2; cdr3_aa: CASSQDQTSDAGELFF
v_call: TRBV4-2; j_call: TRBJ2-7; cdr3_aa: CASSQDYQAAAAYEQYF
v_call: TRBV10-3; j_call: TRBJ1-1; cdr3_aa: CAISAGGWTEAFF
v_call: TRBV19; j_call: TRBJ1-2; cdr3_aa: CASSRDGPYGYTF
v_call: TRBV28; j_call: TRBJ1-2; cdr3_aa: CASSLDGIGLGGYTF
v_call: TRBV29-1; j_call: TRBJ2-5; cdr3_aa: CSVDDRFFRETQYF
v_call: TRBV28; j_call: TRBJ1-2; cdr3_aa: CASSTIRARYGYTF
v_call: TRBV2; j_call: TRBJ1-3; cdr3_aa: CASSEGGARGYTIYF
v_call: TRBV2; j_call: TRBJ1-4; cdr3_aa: CASGAGINEKLFF
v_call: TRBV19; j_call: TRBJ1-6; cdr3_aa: CASSGQGNSPLHF
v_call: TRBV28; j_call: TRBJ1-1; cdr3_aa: CASSLGDRANTEAFF
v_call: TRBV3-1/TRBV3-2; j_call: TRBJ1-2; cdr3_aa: CASSPKKRQGSASYGYTF